These T cell receptor beta chains were read from a single sample in a study of identical twins. TCRdb re-derived calls from the 5' RACE reads in MiXCR, one entry per CDR3 protein. The sample lists 250,000 or so distinct CDR3 sequences, 10% to 15% occurring once. These data also formed part of another study, on yellow fever vaccine responses in identical twins.

Sequenced material: memory (CD45RO+) T cells sorted from blood. The receptors shown here come from a woman aged 18-29 years in good health. CDR3s leave out the opening cysteine and the closing phenylalanine or tryptophan.

J: TRBJ2-3; V: TRBV5-1; CDR3: ASSPVSAGGDTQY
J: TRBJ1-2; V: TRBV29-1; CDR3: SGREGYGYT
J: TRBJ2-7; V: TRBV5-1; CDR3: ASSLWDPPYEQY
J: TRBJ2-7; V: TRBV6-5; CDR3: ASSYAGTGKAYEQY
J: TRBJ1-6; V: TRBV20-1; CDR3: SAKIRGGNSPLH
J: TRBJ2-2; V: TRBV4-2; CDR3: ASSRARLADNTGELF
J: TRBJ2-2; V: TRBV12-3/TRBV12-4; CDR3: ASRSGELASGELF
J: TRBJ2-7; V: TRBV5-1; CDR3: ASSLQGHSSGSSYEQY
J: TRBJ2-5; V: TRBV2; CDR3: ASSELELAPLQETQY
J: TRBJ2-1; V: TRBV7-2; CDR3: ASSLVMDTVLF
J: TRBJ1-3; V: TRBV12-3/TRBV12-4; CDR3: ASSLARPSGNTIY
J: TRBJ1-1; V: TRBV20-1; CDR3: SATNRDRGFLNTEAF
J: TRBJ2-3; V: TRBV5-1; CDR3: ASSSPSGISSTDTQY
J: TRBJ2-5; V: TRBV6-1; CDR3: ASNRAGGETQY
J: TRBJ1-1; V: TRBV4-1; CDR3: ASNQAGRGPNTEAF
J: TRBJ2-7; V: TRBV20-1; CDR3: SVQVGVGNSYEQY
J: TRBJ2-3; V: TRBV11-2; CDR3: ASSPRGTKHTDTQY
J: TRBJ1-1; V: TRBV27; CDR3: ASSLTGGAEAF
J: TRBJ1-2; V: TRBV12-3/TRBV12-4; CDR3: ASTPTGNYGYT
J: TRBJ2-3; V: TRBV4-3; CDR3: ASSQEGRAGDTQY
J: TRBJ2-3; V: TRBV7-9; CDR3: ASSLEAGGRTDTQY
J: TRBJ2-7; V: TRBV15; CDR3: ATSRPGIDYEQY
J: TRBJ2-1; V: TRBV7-8; CDR3: ASSPRSRGDEQF
J: TRBJ2-5; V: TRBV5-1; CDR3: ASSLDPNERETQY
J: TRBJ2-3; V: TRBV12-3/TRBV12-4; CDR3: ASSPQWATDTQY
J: TRBJ1-6; V: TRBV7-9; CDR3: ASSLLGSSYNSPLH
J: TRBJ2-5; V: TRBV2; CDR3: ASSRVSRETQY
J: TRBJ2-3; V: TRBV11-2; CDR3: ASNPSGDTDTQY
J: TRBJ1-1; V: TRBV7-8; CDR3: ASRSSGSGLVNTEAF
J: TRBJ2-4; V: TRBV6-2/TRBV6-3; CDR3: ASSNPQGTKNIQY
J: TRBJ2-5; V: TRBV20-1; CDR3: SARQGGGETQY